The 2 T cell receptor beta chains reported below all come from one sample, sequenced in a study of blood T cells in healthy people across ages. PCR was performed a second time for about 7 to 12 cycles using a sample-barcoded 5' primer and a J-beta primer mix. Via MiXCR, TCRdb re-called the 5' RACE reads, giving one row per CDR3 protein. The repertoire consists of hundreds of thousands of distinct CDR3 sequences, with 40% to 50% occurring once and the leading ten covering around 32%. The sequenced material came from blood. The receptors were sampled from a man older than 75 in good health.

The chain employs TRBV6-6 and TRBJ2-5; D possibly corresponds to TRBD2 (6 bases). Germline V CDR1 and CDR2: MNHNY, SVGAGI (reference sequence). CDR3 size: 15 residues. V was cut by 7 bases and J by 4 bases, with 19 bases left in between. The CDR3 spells CASNPRRGVSETQYF. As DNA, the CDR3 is TGTGCCAGCAACCCCAGGCGGGGTGTCTCAGAGACCCAGTACTTC.

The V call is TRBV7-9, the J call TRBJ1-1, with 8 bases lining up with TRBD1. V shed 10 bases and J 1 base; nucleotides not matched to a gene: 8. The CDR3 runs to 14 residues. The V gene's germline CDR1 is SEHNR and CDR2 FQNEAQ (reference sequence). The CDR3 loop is CATDPGTGNTEAFF. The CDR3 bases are TGTGCCACCGATCCCGGGACAGGGAACACTGAAGCTTTCTTT.